Sequencing of this TCR beta chain was carried out in a study of T-cell reconstitution after alpha-beta-depleted transplantation in children. V gave up 4 bases and J gave up 0 bases, with 8 bases separating them. The germline gives CDR1 KGHDR, CDR2 SFDVKD. There are 15 residues in the CDR3. Library preparation (for TCRbeta) was performed with unique molecular identifiers. MiXCR, applied by TCRdb to the PCR reads, yields one record per CDR3 protein. The table includes 250,000 to 400,000 distinct CDR3 sequences, roughly 25% detected once. The rearrangement joins TRBV24-1 to TRBJ1-4; D is unresolved. The clonotype originates from a male patient younger than 18 who had a stem cell transplant for acute lymphoblastic leukemia, so the T cells may come from the graft donor. The sequenced sample was PBMCs, mostly from graft donor cells, obtained 180 days after TCRalphabeta/CD19-depleted stem cell transplant. The CDR3 reads CATSDGPTTNEKLFF. CDR3 nucleotides: TGTGCCACCAGTGACGGACCGACAACTAATGAAAAACTGTTTTTT.